These 27 T cell receptor beta chains were all obtained from the same sample, sequenced in a study of T cell responses to AZD1222 COVID-19 vaccine. Using immunoSEQ multiplex PCR, the repertoire was profiled, and TCRdb retains in-frame clones only, with some absent. The repertoire holds approximately 150,000 clones, with about 83% as singletons. The material sequenced was peripheral blood, taken 28 days after the second AZD1222 dose. The source of these receptors is an adult who received the AZD1222 COVID-19 vaccine.

This sequence joins TRBV20-1 and TRBJ1-2; 8 nucleotides align to TRBD1. The length of the CDR3 is 14 residues. Trimming cost V 3 bases and J 4 bases; bases outside gene matches: 7. Per the germline V gene, CDR1 is DFQATT and CDR2 is SNEGSKA (reference sequence). The CDR3 DNA reads TGCAGTGCTAGTGGACAGGGCGCCTCCTATGGCTACACCTTC. Its translation: CSASGQGASYGYTF.

CDR3 coding DNA: TGTGCCAGCTCACCATTGCAGGGACAGGTTTATGGAAACACCATATATTTT. It is translated as CASSPLQGQVYGNTIYF. The rearrangement uses TRBV18 and TRBJ1-3; 8 positions agree with TRBD1. V was clipped by 2 bases and J by 3 bases; unmatched bases: 9. The germline gives CDR1 KGHSH, CDR2 LQKENI. The CDR3 runs 17 residues.

The rearrangement uses TRBV19 and TRBJ1-5, with 7 bases lining up with TRBD1. The CDR3 length is 15 residues. CDR1 and CDR2 (germline): LNHDA, SQIVND (reference sequence). J was trimmed by 3 bases and V by 6 bases; bases with no gene match: 8. This CDR3 reads CASSNPGQFNQPQHF. CDR3 DNA: TGTGCCAGTAGCAACCCGGGACAGTTCAATCAGCCCCAGCATTTT. The complete variable domain, with remaining parts taken from reference TRBV19 and TRBJ1-5, reads DGGITQSPKYLFRKEGQNVTLSCEQNLNHDAMYWYRQDPGQGLRLIYYSQIVNDFQKGDIAEGYSVSREKKESFPLTVTSAQKNPTAFYLCASSNPGQFNQPQHFGDGTRLSIL.

The V call is TRBV6-5, the J call TRBJ2-7; maybe TRBD2 (7 bases). Germline values: CDR1 MNHEY, CDR2 SVGAGI. V lost 6 bases, J lost 3 bases, and 15 bases lay in between. The CDR3 has 14 amino acids. Here the CDR3 reads CASSLAGASYEQYF. CDR3 nucleotides: TGTGCCAGCAGCCTTGCGGGGGCGAGCTACGAGCAGTACTTC.

The V gene is TRBV4-1, the J gene TRBJ1-1; D is ambiguous. Trimming pared 2 bases from V and 1 base from J, leaving 8 bases between. The CDR3 is 14 residues long. Germline V gene lookup returns CDR1 MGHRA and CDR2 YSYEKL. The CDR3: CASSQFTSNTEAFF. CDR3 coding DNA: TGCGCCAGCAGCCAATTCACGTCGAACACTGAAGCTTTCTTT.

In this sample, this clone turned up once. The chain recombines TRBV6-5 with TRBJ1-1; D perhaps matches TRBD1 (6 bases). The CDR3 is 14 amino acids. Germline lookup yields CDR1 MNHEY and CDR2 SVGAGI. Trimming cost V 5 bases and J 5 bases, with 15 bases left between them. CDR3 sequence: CASSPHRTVTEAFF. Written as DNA, the CDR3 is TGTGCCAGCAGTCCCCACCGGACAGTGACTGAAGCTTTCTTT.

The table lists this clone with a few counts. For the CDR3, the DNA is TGTGCCAGCAGCCGACGCGGAGGCGGGAACAATGAGCAGTTCTTC. Its translation: CASSRRGGGNNEQFF. The rearrangement joins TRBV16 to TRBJ2-1, with a weak D call TRBD2 (6 bases). The CDR3 sequence is 15 residues long. Trimming left V 4 bases short and J 5 bases short, with 15 bases between. Germline CDR1 reads KGHSY; CDR2 reads FQNENV.

The rearrangement uses TRBV5-5 and TRBJ1-2, with D possibly TRBD1 on 6 matching bases. The ends were cut back, 5 bases at V and 7 bases at J, with 21 bases in the middle. Germline CDR1 reads SGHKS; CDR2 reads YYEKEE (reference sequence). The CDR3 consists of 15 residues. Written as DNA, the CDR3 is TGTGCCAGCAGGTCGCTGAAGGACAGCTTAGCTGGCTACACCTTC. This translates into CASRSLKDSLAGYTF.

This rearrangement joins TRBV25-1 to TRBJ1-3; D call uncertain. The CDR3 is 11 amino acids. Germline V CDR1 and CDR2: MGHDK, SYGVNS. Between the trimmed V and J ends, which lost 5 bases and 4 bases, there was a span of 3 bases. CDR3 amino acids: CASSPGNTIYF. The DNA for the CDR3 is TGTGCCAGCAGTCCCGGAAACACCATATATTTT. Combining the CDR3 with reference TRBV25-1 and TRBJ1-3 gives the whole variable domain EADIYQTPRYLVIGTGKKITLECSQTMGHDKMYWYQQDPGMELHLIHYSYGVNSTEKGDLSSESTVSRIRTEHFPLTLESARPSHTSQYLCASSPGNTIYFGEGSWLTVV.

The gene calls are TRBV6-5 and TRBJ1-5; TRBD1 agrees at 8 bases. The trim removed 8 bases at V and 4 bases at J, leaving 10 bases unmatched. This CDR3 is 15 amino acids long. The germline V gene has CDR1 MNHEY and CDR2 SVGAGI. The CDR3 loop is CASYGGQGGNQPQHF. Written as DNA, the CDR3 is TGTGCCAGCTATGGAGGACAGGGAGGAAATCAGCCCCAGCATTTT.

V is TRBV5-4 and J is TRBJ1-2, with D tentatively TRBD1 (6 bases). Germline V lookup: CDR1 SGHNT, CDR2 YYREEE (reference sequence). Trimming removed 0 bases at V and 1 base at J, with 10 bases between. This CDR3 region has 15 residues. In DNA, the CDR3 is TGTGCCAGCAGCTTGGGGGACACCATTAACTATGGCTACACCTTC. Protein sequence: CASSLGDTINYGYTF.

The chain has TRBV4-2 and TRBJ2-7; 7 nucleotides agree with TRBD1. The V segment lost 4 bases and the J segment 5 bases; nucleotides outside the gene matches: 2. CDR3 size: 12 residues. CDR1 and CDR2 from the germline V gene are LGHNA and YNFKEQ. CDR3 loop: CASSPTGHEQYF. The CDR3, as DNA: TGTGCCAGCAGCCCGACAGGGCACGAGCAGTACTTC.

The rearrangement links TRBV7-9 to TRBJ2-1; 7 bases match TRBD2. This CDR3 spans 15 amino acids. V gave up 5 bases and J gave up 6 bases; unmatched junction bases: 10. Germline V gene sequence: CDR1 SEHNR, CDR2 FQNEAQ (reference sequence). CDR3 sequence reads: CASSPTRTSSNEQFF. CDR3 nucleotides: TGTGCCAGCAGCCCAACTAGGACTAGTTCCAATGAGCAGTTCTTC. Drawing the rest from reference TRBV7-9 and TRBJ2-1, the complete variable domain is DTGVSQNPRHKITKRGQNVTFRCDPISEHNRLYWYRQTLGQGPEFLTYFQNEAQLEKSRLLSDRFSAERPKGSFSTLEIQRTEQGDSAMYLCASSPTRTSSNEQFFGPGTRLTVL.

The chain links TRBV10-3 to TRBJ2-2; D gene unclear. Trimming shortened V by 6 bases and J by 8 bases, and 7 bases separated the two germline ends. The CDR3 has 11 residues. CDR1 and CDR2 (germline): ENHRY, SYGVKD. The chain's CDR3 is CAISETGELFF. CDR3 DNA sequence: TGTGCCATCAGCGAAACTGGGGAGCTGTTTTTT.

The chain joins TRBV5-1 to TRBJ1-6; D is possibly TRBD1 (6 bases). Germline lookup yields CDR1 SGHRS and CDR2 YFSETQ. The CDR3 loop spans 17 amino acids. Trimming cost V 3 bases and J 2 bases, with 15 bases left between them. CDR3 sequence: CASSSGLGGTYNSPLHF. In nucleotides, the CDR3 is TGCGCCAGCAGCTCGGGACTAGGGGGGACCTATAATTCACCCCTCCACTTT.

This chain connects TRBV27 to TRBJ2-7; TRBD1 aligns across 8 bases. Germline V gene sequence: CDR1 MNHEY, CDR2 SMNVEV (reference sequence). V gave up 0 bases and J gave up 3 bases; unmatched junction bases: 13. The CDR3 extends over 18 amino acids. The CDR3 DNA sequence: TGTGCCAGCAGTTTATCGATGAGGGCTGCGGGACAGGTCTACGAGCAGTACTTC. It yields the protein CASSLSMRAAGQVYEQYF.

The chain links TRBV4-3 to TRBJ2-1; TRBD2 agrees at 11 bases. Germline-derived CDR1 and CDR2 are LGHNA and YSLEER. The CDR3 sequence is 16 residues long. V gave up 1 base and J gave up 4 bases; unmatched junction bases: 3. The chain's CDR3 is CASSQVSGGAYNEQFF. The CDR3 bases are TGCGCCAGCAGCCAAGTTAGCGGGGGGGCTTACAATGAGCAGTTCTTC.

This clone was recorded only once. The rearrangement links TRBV11-2 to TRBJ1-5, with D possibly being TRBD1 (5 bases). The germline CDR1 and CDR2 sequences are SGHAT and FQNNGV. The CDR3 contains 17 residues. The ends were cut back, 5 bases at V and 1 base at J, with 18 bases in the middle. CDR3 nucleotides: TGTGCCAGCAGCAAATGGGGTGGGGCTGGAAGCAATCAGCCCCAGCATTTT. Protein: CASSKWGGAGSNQPQHF.

V gene TRBV6-5 combines with J gene TRBJ2-7, with D hard to call. Germline V gene data show CDR1 as MNHEY and CDR2 as SVGAGI. The CDR3 has 13 residues. V was clipped by 6 bases and J by 0 bases, with 9 bases between them. This CDR3 reads CASRDAGSYEQYF. As DNA, the CDR3 is TGTGCCAGCAGAGACGCCGGCTCCTACGAGCAGTACTTC.

V gene TRBV15 combines with J gene TRBJ1-2, with D possibly being TRBD1 (6 bases). This CDR3 is built from 13 residues. V shed 6 bases and J shed 7 bases, with 15 bases lying between them. Germline V CDR1 and CDR2: LNHNV, YYDKDF (reference sequence). The CDR3: CATRRPGQGGYTF. The CDR3 bases are TGTGCCACCAGGCGACCGGGACAAGGTGGCTACACCTTC. The whole variable domain, remainder taken from reference TRBV15 and TRBJ1-2, is DAMVIQNPRYQVTQFGKPVTLSCSQTLNHNVMYWYQQKSSQAPKLLFHYYDKDFNNEADTPDNFQSRRPNTSFCFLDIRSPGLGDTAMYLCATRRPGQGGYTFGSGTRLTVV.

The CDR3 here is CASSLGWGSYEQYF. Written as DNA, the CDR3 is TGCGCCAGCAGCTTGGGGTGGGGATCCTACGAGCAGTACTTC. The chain employs TRBV5-1 and TRBJ2-7; D is unclear. Per the germline V gene, CDR1 is SGHRS and CDR2 is YFSETQ. Trimming pared 0 bases from V and 1 base from J, leaving 8 bases between. The CDR3 covers 14 residues.

The chain joins TRBV11-2 to TRBJ1-6; no firm D call. The germline V gene has CDR1 SGHAT and CDR2 FQNNGV. This CDR3 has 15 amino acids. V was clipped by 1 base and J by 8 bases, with 12 bases between them. The DNA for the CDR3 is TGTGCCAGCAGCTTAGGGTACGGATCGGATTCACCCCTCCACTTT. Protein sequence: CASSLGYGSDSPLHF.

This clone was seen just once. The J gene is TRBJ1-1, the V gene TRBV5-4; 9 bases are a match to TRBD1. The germline CDR1 and CDR2 sequences are SGHNT and YYREEE (reference sequence). CDR3 length: 16 amino acids. Germline trimming cut 2 bases from V and 0 bases from J; bases unmatched to any gene: 5. CDR3 residues: CASSLGQGNMNTEAFF. CDR3 DNA sequence: TGTGCCAGCAGCTTAGGACAGGGGAACATGAACACTGAAGCTTTCTTT.

To note about this clone: The junction shows a germline mismatch at one end, possibly a read error. The chain links TRBV5-4 to TRBJ2-7; D not certain. The germline gives CDR1 SGHNT, CDR2 YYREEE (reference sequence). The CDR3 loop spans 9 amino acids. This CDR3 reads CASSLDWDF. As DNA, the CDR3 is TGTGCCAGCAGCTTGGACTGGGACTTC.

V usage is TRBV19 and J usage is TRBJ1-2; D gene unclear. Trimming pared 4 bases from V and 0 bases from J, leaving 9 bases between. This CDR3 comprises 14 residues. Germline-derived CDR1 and CDR2 are LNHDA and SQIVND (reference sequence). The CDR3 region is CASSTASANYGYTF. For the CDR3, the DNA is TGTGCCAGTAGTACAGCTTCAGCTAACTATGGCTACACCTTC. The full variable domain, with the rest looked up from reference TRBV19 and TRBJ1-2, is DGGITQSPKYLFRKEGQNVTLSCEQNLNHDAMYWYRQDPGQGLRLIYYSQIVNDFQKGDIAEGYSVSREKKESFPLTVTSAQKNPTAFYLCASSTASANYGYTFGSGTRLTVV.

The chain has TRBV6-5 and TRBJ1-2, with D tentatively TRBD1 (5 bases). Trimming removed 5 bases at V and 5 bases at J, with 6 bases between. The CDR3 loop spans 11 amino acids. Germline CDR1 reads MNHEY; CDR2 reads SVGAGI. The CDR3 protein is CASSQGYGYTF. The CDR3 bases are TGTGCCAGCAGTCAGGGTTATGGCTACACCTTC.

CDR3 coding DNA: TGTGCCAGTAGTATAGATTGGTCAGGTCACGAGCAGTACTTC. Translation: CASSIDWSGHEQYF. The chain is built from TRBV19 and TRBJ2-7; D gene unclear. This CDR3 comprises 14 residues. The ends were cut back, 0 bases at V and 5 bases at J, with 11 bases in the middle. Looked up from germline, CDR1 is LNHDA and CDR2 is SQIVND (reference sequence).